This paragraph reports one T cell receptor beta chain. This clone's antigen is unknown. It has no much larger one-base neighbor in the sample; base qualities were not kept. The cohort consisted of hundreds of healthy bone marrow donors. All cohort members were sampled while nominally healthy, although unrecorded immune exposures were likely present. The donor was CMV seronegative and was included in the group of a few hundred seronegative cohort members. A peripheral blood sample was collected from each donor, and TCR beta sequencing was performed on peripheral blood mononuclear cells. The Qiagen DNeasy Blood Extraction Kit was used to extract genomic DNA from the blood cell samples. Library method: the immunoSEQ multiplex PCR assay. The multiplex PCR relied on a mix of 60 forward primers for TCR Vbeta segments and 13 reverse primers for TCR Jbeta segments. A multiplex PCR assay on genomic DNA amplified the CDR3 region of rearranged TCR beta genes. The Illumina HiSeq System was used to sequence the amplified TCR beta libraries as 87-base-pair reads. The study's processing was this. In a later analysis, approximately 74 million unique TCR beta chains were counted across the 500 to 850 repertoires, and approximately 9.9 million of these chains were shared by at least two donors. To remove PCR and sequencing errors, raw reads were error-corrected and collapsed into unique sequences using a nearest-neighbor algorithm that merged closely related sequences. To assign V, D and J gene segments, CDR3 sequences were aligned to IMGT reference sequences. For a sequence to be retained, a match of at least six nucleotides to both a V gene segment and a J gene segment was required. Rearrangements were classified as productive when the CDR3 lacked stop codons and remained in frame with V and J, and all other rearrangements were classified as non-productive. Following IMGT convention, CDR3 was defined as the stretch from the second conserved V-encoded cysteine up to the conserved J-encoded phenylalanine. The earlier analysis of around 640 of the donors excluded sequences that lacked an unambiguous match to a single V gene segment. An earlier analysis of a few hundred of the donors classified V segments as functional when productive rearrangements were above 56.7% and as segregating when the standard deviation between donors was above 5%. To diagnose cytomegalovirus status from the catalog of TCR beta chain sequences, a statistical classification framework was built. A later analysis assigned V and J genes by comparing TCR nucleotide sequences with IMGT/GENE-DB human TR gene sequences. In a later analysis, CDR3 sequences and most-parsimonious VDJ recombination scenarios were assigned using the TCRdist pipeline. A later analysis defined each TCR beta chain by its CDR3 amino acid sequence plus V-gene family, and excluded reads lacking a unique V-gene family. In a later analysis, approximately 640 highly shared, low-generation-probability nucleotide sequences were removed to address suspected cross-contamination and a sequencing artifact. A later analysis calculated a clonal expansion index for each public chain from normalized within-repertoire ranks of inferred template counts. In a later analysis, generation probabilities were computed using a VDJ recombination model fitted to out-of-frame rearrangements, and the results were checked against IGoR. A later analysis scored TCR-TCR, TCR-HLA and TCR-CMV co-occurrence with hypergeometric tests, applying a repertoire-size bias correction to TCR pairs. To estimate false discovery rates, a later analysis permuted the HLA or CMV assignments 20 times. In a later analysis, co-occurring TCRs were grouped with DBSCAN, and TCRdist sequence similarity was added when clustering was performed within HLA-allele-positive subsets. Repertoires with fewer than 30,000 or more than 120,000 public chains were left out of co-occurrence clustering, as were a handful of repertoires with anomalous nucleotide sharing. TCRdb obtained this table from immuneACCESS and retained in-frame rearrangements with V and J assigned. These tables miss some clones; where compared with another copy, unresolved V genes account for less than half of the shortfall, and the remainder is unexplained. The V and J calls and clone size were taken over from that table, and D and trimming were inferred from the DNA. The sample contains roughly 180,000 clones, roughly 84% of them found a single time. Jointly, the top ten make up 1% of the sample.

This specimen comes from a study of cytomegalovirus exposure and HLA in healthy donors (dated by TCRdb to about 2017). In terms of the full investigation: According to an earlier analysis of 587 of the donors, roughly 180 million T cells yielded approximately 120 million unique TCR beta sequences and around 280 Gb of sequence data. An early release that covered several hundred HLA-typed donors contained about 300 gigabases of sequencing data and about 84 million unique TCR sequences. Among the roughly 390 genotyped donors, approximately 77% belonged to the genetic ancestry cluster associated with self-reported Caucasian donors. The aim of the study was to test whether cataloging public T cell receptors could identify signatures of past pathogen exposure. The T cell repertoires of roughly 660 subjects were profiled by immunosequencing and related to cytomegalovirus serostatus. Besides the first cohort of hundreds of subjects, a separate validation cohort made up of 120 different subjects was used. To predict cytomegalovirus infection status, the study combined high-throughput TCR immunosequencing, statistical association of individual TCRs with disease status, and machine learning. To study patterns of TCR occurrence, a later analysis re-analyzed previously published TCR beta repertoires from 666 donors and added high-resolution HLA genotyping. Rather than drawing on any new phenotypic data, the later analysis identified candidate immune exposures from TCR beta sequences and the way those sequences occurred across donors. An earlier analysis of roughly 600 of the donors used high-throughput TCR beta sequencing to judge whether each TCR beta V gene segment behaved as functional or pseudogenic. Donor age, sex, ethnicity and CMV serostatus were collected together with the repertoire data. Genome-wide SNP genotypes for about 55% of the roughly 670 donors were used in a later genetic analysis, which treated that subset as a discovery cohort. Every discovery cohort repertoire had been produced on one sequencing platform. Class I and class II HLA loci were covered by the typing at four-digit resolution. The number of typed donors differed by locus: about 620-630 for A, B, C, DRB1 and DQB1; 500 to 550 for DQA1; roughly 600 for DPA1; and some 430 for DPB1. Roughly 5 DR-DQ haplotypes were handled as single units for association and clustering, since linkage in the cohort was strong. Across 398 genotyped donors of the cohort, an average of about 250,000 unique TCR beta nucleotide sequences per donor were sequenced, and 15% to 20% of those sequences were non-productive.

The CDR3 numbers 15 residues from cysteine through phenylalanine. The retained sequence is limited to the CDR3, 45 bases, with the frame set at the first base. V is shortened by 0 bases, J by 7 bases, and the region joining them spans 12 bases. The germline V gene gives CDR1 as MGHRA and CDR2 as YSYEKL. Broad study findings and their caveats: Some IMGT-functional V segments, including TRBV6-2 and TRBV6-3, could not be told apart with the 87-base-pair reads, so those segments were excluded. Because some donors lacked HLA typing at each locus, the association tests relied only on the typed subset. In an earlier analysis of roughly 500 of the donors, most TCR beta V segments appeared in productive rearrangements about 90% or about 30% of the time, broadly matching IMGT annotations. Most TCR sequences were observed very rarely across donors, whereas some public TCRs were present in many individuals. It was suggested by the authors that the approach could potentially be generalized to other disease states and immunological phenotypes. A later analysis reported that several top co-occurrence clusters appeared linked to parvovirus B19, influenza, CMV and Epstein-Barr virus. Correlated functional status among segregating V segments might reflect linkage disequilibrium, but an unknown experimental factor could not be ruled out. According to a later genetic analysis, donors in an Asian-associated ancestry cluster had fewer N-insertions in productive TCRs than the approximately 630-donor mean. Seventeen rarely observed V segments, including chromosome 9 orphons, were excluded from the earlier analysis of a few hundred of the donors because counts were too low. CMV serostatus was the only immune exposure information available for the cohort. A later analysis found that TCR association rates varied across HLA loci, with DRB1 alleles showing the most associated TCRs and HLA-C alleles the fewest. A cluster of highly shared sequence variants was judged likely to represent a technical artifact of the sequencing pipeline. In a later analysis, most CMV-associated TCR beta chains were found to appear HLA-restricted, with HLA associations seemingly driven largely by CMV exposure. Strong co-occurrence of HLA alleles, especially DR and DQ, made assigning TCR associations to individual alleles difficult. In vitro tests confirmed that a few of the cytomegalovirus-associated TCR beta chains recognize cytomegalovirus antigens. The study gave a list of about 150 TCR beta chains associated with cytomegalovirus. In both the original and validation cohorts, the classifier was reported to diagnose cytomegalovirus status with high specificity and sensitivity. The cohort was sequenced for TCR beta chains only, and without alpha or paired-chain data the features that could be detected were limited. A further reported finding was that TCR beta sequences accurately predicted the HLA-A and HLA-B alleles for most subjects in the first cohort. V-gene and J-gene trimming of TCR beta chains was associated with a missense DCLRE1C variant in a later genetic analysis, and the association was replicated in an independent cohort. Compared with equally common non-associated chains, HLA-associated TCR beta chains in a later analysis were more clonally expanded and had lower generation probabilities. Specific HLA alleles were associated with 15,000 to 20,000 TCR beta sequences at a false discovery rate of 0.05 in a later analysis. Sequencing depth was assumed to be roughly uniform across donors in the presence/absence analyses, though that assumption may not hold.

This TCR was recovered from a young man in good health and CMV-seronegative. The chain couples TRBV4-1 to TRBJ1-4, with the identity of the D gene unclear. Specimen: PBMCs. The CDR3 reads as follows: CASSQEPGRTEKLFF. The DNA sequence is as follows: TGCGCCAGCAGCCAAGAGCCAGGAAGAACTGAAAAACTGTTTTTT.